Detailed here is one T cell receptor beta chain. Its target is not known. One end of the junction varies from germline; a read error may be responsible. Drawing of peripheral blood yielded about 10 milliliters from each donor. This sample is part of a study of blood T cells in healthy people across ages. General study findings and limits: The study regarded diversity estimates from one million T cells as underestimates.

Germline values: CDR1 MNHEY, CDR2 SMNVEV (reference sequence). The CDR3 covers 14 residues. The authors ran a second PCR of 7 to 11 cycles using a sample-barcoded 5' primer and a J-beta primer mix. Via MiXCR, TCRdb re-called the 5' RACE reads, giving one row per CDR3 protein. This sample yields approximately 800,000 distinct CDR3 sequences, of which roughly 24% are seen a single time; under 3% belongs to the top ten. These records were also assigned to another study, of T cells of mothers and their children. That investigation notes: At about 1.4 ug per 15 ul, all of the extracted RNA went into cDNA synthesis.

The chain uses TRBV27 and TRBJ1-5; no clear D. The sample taken for sequencing was blood. The receptor was derived from a boy aged 10-17 years in good health. The CDR3, as DNA: TGTGCCTGCAGTCCTAGGTGGGGCAATCAGCCCCAGCATTTT. Encoded protein: CACSPRWGNQPQHF.